Listed below are T cell receptor beta chains from one sample, sequenced in a study of identifying expanded T cells in peripheral blood. Method: immunoSEQ multiplex PCR; TCRdb's copy keeps in-frame clones and lacks some. Among over 100,000 clones listed, less than 90% were seen once. Specimen: blood. The receptors were sampled from a person between 18 and 75 years old in good health. Both conserved end residues are part of each CDR3. Fields, in order: CDR3 protein, CDR3 DNA, V gene, J gene, clone size, D gene. D genes are given only for firm matches. The listing skips clone size in some rows; elsewhere it reads once, few, many or a size class.

CASSPARTDEKLFF	TGCGCCAGCAGCCCGGCACGGACAGATGAAAAACTGTTTTTT	TRBV5-1	TRBJ1-4	.	.
CASVPGQGNTIYF	TGTGCCAGTGTACCGGGACAGGGGAACACCATATATTTT	TRBV28	TRBJ1-3	.	TRBD1
CASSEPGIGETQYF	TGTGCCAGCAGTGAACCGGGAATCGGAGAGACCCAGTACTTC	TRBV6-1	TRBJ2-5	.	.
CAAEPWTGDNEQFF	TGTGCCGCTGAACCATGGACAGGCGACAATGAGCAGTTCTTC	TRBV6-5	TRBJ2-1	.	TRBD1
CASSTPSQPQHF	TGTGCCAGCAGTACACCGTCCCAGCCCCAGCATTTT	TRBV27	TRBJ1-5	.	.
CATSSITPSYEQYF	TGTGCCACCAGCAGTATTACGCCCTCCTACGAGCAGTACTTC	TRBV15	TRBJ2-7	.	.
CASSLNNSPLHF	TGTGCCAGCAGTTTGAACAATTCACCCCTCCACTTT	TRBV28	TRBJ1-6	.	.
CASSRQAPNEKLFF	TGTGCCAGCAGCCGACAGGCCCCTAATGAAAAACTGTTTTTT	TRBV7-9	TRBJ1-4	.	.
CASRRRTGVRDEQYF	TGTGCCAGCAGACGACGTACAGGGGTGCGTGACGAGCAGTACTTC	TRBV27	TRBJ2-7	.	TRBD1
CASSSDREAFF	TGTGCCAGCAGCTCGGACAGGGAAGCTTTCTTT	TRBV7-2	TRBJ1-1	.	TRBD1
CASSPREPNEQYF	TGTGCCAGCAGCCCCCGGGAACCTAACGAGCAGTACTTC	TRBV11-2	TRBJ2-7	.	.
CASSFSGGRGETQYF	TGTGCCAGCAGTTTTTCGGGGGGCAGGGGAGAGACCCAGTACTTC	TRBV28	TRBJ2-5	.	.
CASGEGTSRYTQYF	TGTGCCAGCGGGGAGGGGACTAGCCGTTATACGCAGTATTTT	TRBV7-2	TRBJ2-3	.	TRBD2
CASSLGGGRQGRKLFF	TGTGCCAGCAGTTTAGGGGGAGGGAGACAGGGGAGAAAACTGTTTTTT	TRBV28	TRBJ1-4	.	TRBD1
CASRVAGGPYEQFF	TGTGCCAGCAGAGTAGCGGGAGGGCCTTATGAGCAGTTCTTC	TRBV28	TRBJ2-1	.	TRBD2
CAWSGSGGVGDQPQHF	TGTGCCTGGAGTGGGTCAGGGGGCGTCGGGGATCAGCCCCAGCATTTT	TRBV30	TRBJ1-5	.	TRBD1
CASSSLRTGKEYGYTF	TGTGCCAGCAGTTCTTTGAGGACAGGGAAGGAGTATGGCTACACCTTC	TRBV6-6	TRBJ1-2	.	TRBD1
CASSLNRVNTEAFF	TGTGCCAGCAGCCTAAATAGGGTCAACACTGAAGCTTTCTTT	TRBV7-2	TRBJ1-1	.	.
CASSLLVRSYNEQFF	TGTGCCAGCAGCTTACTTGTGAGATCGTACAATGAGCAGTTCTTC	TRBV7-9	TRBJ2-1	.	.
CAGQGRNTEAFF	TGTGCCGGACAGGGACGGAACACTGAAGCTTTCTTT	TRBV28	TRBJ1-1	.	TRBD1
CSVGTSGSSEQFF	TGCAGCGTGGGGACTAGCGGGAGTAGCGAGCAGTTCTTC	TRBV29-1	TRBJ2-1	once	TRBD2
CASSTTGGPNIDEQFF	TGTGCCAGCAGCACGACAGGGGGCCCTAACATAGATGAGCAGTTCTTC	TRBV28	TRBJ2-1	.	TRBD1
CASTPGLAGGPDEQYF	TGTGCCAGCACTCCGGGACTAGCGGGGGGGCCCGACGAGCAGTACTTC	TRBV7-2	TRBJ2-7	.	TRBD2
CASSSTGLGTEAFF	TGCGCCAGCAGCTCGACAGGGTTGGGCACTGAAGCTTTCTTT	TRBV5-1	TRBJ1-1	.	TRBD1
CASSLDRGYGYTF	TGTGCCAGCAGCCTCGACAGGGGCTATGGCTACACCTTC	TRBV7-8	TRBJ1-2	.	TRBD1
CASSLTGYQETQYF	TGTGCCAGCAGCCTTACAGGGTACCAAGAGACCCAGTACTTC	TRBV6-5	TRBJ2-5	once	.
CASNRLQGDGYTF	TGTGCCAGCAACCGATTACAGGGGGATGGCTACACCTTC	TRBV5-4	TRBJ1-2	.	TRBD1
CASSPFSLAGGNNEQFF	TGTGCCAGCAGCCCCTTTTCGCTAGCGGGGGGGAACAATGAGCAGTTCTTC	TRBV5-6	TRBJ2-1	.	TRBD2
CASTSPYEQYF	TGTGCCAGCACATCCCCATACGAGCAGTACTTC	TRBV6-1	TRBJ2-7	.	.
CASTANQGGEQFF	TGTGCCAGCACTGCCAATCAGGGAGGTGAGCAGTTCTTC	TRBV2	TRBJ2-1	.	.
CASSLGSRQKGQPQHF	TGTGCCAGCAGCTTAGGCTCTCGACAGAAGGGTCAGCCCCAGCATTTT	TRBV7-2	TRBJ1-5	.	.
CASSPTGNRQPQHF	TGTGCCAGCAGCCCTACAGGGAATAGGCAGCCCCAGCATTTT	TRBV7-9	TRBJ1-5	.	.
CASSLVRFRTRGTDTQYF	TGTGCCAGCAGCTTGGTACGTTTCCGCACAAGGGGCACAGATACGCAGTATTTT	TRBV5-6	TRBJ2-3	.	.
CSVGSPGSGYGYTF	TGCAGCGTTGGTAGTCCGGGGTCGGGCTATGGCTACACCTTC	TRBV29-1	TRBJ1-2	.	.
CASSLSGQGLSEQYF	TGTGCCAGTAGTCTGAGCGGACAGGGCTTAAGCGAGCAGTACTTC	TRBV19	TRBJ2-7	once	TRBD1
CASSPLGRTNEKLFF	TGTGCCAGCTCACCATTGGGACGGACTAATGAAAAACTGTTTTTT	TRBV18	TRBJ1-4	.	.
CASSLTGANYGYTF	TGTGCCAGCAGCTTAACAGGGGCCAACTATGGCTACACCTTC	TRBV7-8	TRBJ1-2	few	TRBD1
CASSLFGNEQFF	TGTGCCAGCAGCTTATTCGGGAATGAGCAGTTCTTC	TRBV7-3	TRBJ2-1	.	.
CASRIQGRDSPLHF	TGTGCCAGCAGGATACAGGGGCGGGATTCACCCCTCCACTTT	TRBV6-5	TRBJ1-6	few	TRBD1
CASSLGGKAFF	TGTGCCAGCAGTCTCGGGGGGAAAGCTTTCTTT	TRBV9	TRBJ1-1	.	.
CASSQDHAGGAYGYTF	TGTGCCAGCAGCCAAGATCATGCAGGGGGGGCCTATGGCTACACCTTC	TRBV14	TRBJ1-2	.	TRBD1